These T cell receptor beta chains were read from a single sample in a study of blood T cell repertoires in COVID-19. Profiled with immunoSEQ multiplex PCR; TCRdb holds only in-frame clones, not every one. The table shows 400,000 to 450,000 clones, with 70% to 90% occurring only once. Input material: peripheral blood. These receptors were obtained from a man aged 18-30 years with COVID-19, enrolled during active disease. CDR3s include the opening cysteine and the closing phenylalanine or tryptophan. Fields, in order: J gene, clone size, D gene, V gene, CDR3 protein, CDR3 DNA. The D gene is left open where the match is weak. Size is omitted from some rows. Given values are once, few, many or a class for expanded clones.

j_call: TRBJ2-1
clone_size: .
d_call: TRBD1
v_call: TRBV27
cdr3_aa: CASRRSGLSERQGSNEQFF
cdr3_nt: TGTGCCAGCAGGCGGTCGGGGCTGAGCGAGCGACAGGGGTCGAATGAGCAGTTCTTC

j_call: TRBJ2-6
clone_size: once
d_call: .
v_call: TRBV25-1
cdr3_aa: CASTGVLGANVLTF
cdr3_nt: TGTGCCAGCACAGGGGTTCTTGGGGCCAACGTCCTGACTTTC

j_call: TRBJ2-2
clone_size: .
d_call: TRBD1
v_call: TRBV5-6
cdr3_aa: CASSWDRLNTGELFF
cdr3_nt: TGTGCCAGCAGCTGGGACAGGTTGAACACCGGGGAGCTGTTTTTT

j_call: TRBJ2-3
clone_size: .
d_call: TRBD1
v_call: TRBV5-1
cdr3_aa: CASRETGGTDTQYF
cdr3_nt: TGCGCCAGCAGAGAGACAGGGGGCACAGATACGCAGTATTTT

j_call: TRBJ2-6
clone_size: .
d_call: TRBD1
v_call: TRBV6-1
cdr3_aa: CASSEQGAGANVLTF
cdr3_nt: TGTGCCAGCAGTGAACAGGGGGCTGGGGCCAACGTCCTGACTTTC

j_call: TRBJ2-7
clone_size: .
d_call: TRBD1
v_call: TRBV15
cdr3_aa: CATSRGRTGGTYEQYF
cdr3_nt: TGTGCCACCAGCAGAGGCAGGACAGGGGGGACCTACGAGCAGTACTTC

j_call: TRBJ2-3
clone_size: few
d_call: .
v_call: TRBV5-6
cdr3_aa: CASSLWGDSYTQYF
cdr3_nt: TGTGCCAGCAGCTTGTGGGGGGACTCATATACGCAGTATTTT

j_call: TRBJ2-5
clone_size: .
d_call: TRBD2
v_call: TRBV6-5
cdr3_aa: CASRSEREGLETQYF
cdr3_nt: TGTGCCAGCCGGTCTGAGCGGGAGGGCTTGGAGACCCAGTACTTC

j_call: TRBJ2-5
clone_size: .
d_call: .
v_call: TRBV2
cdr3_aa: CASSRETQYF
cdr3_nt: TGTGCCAGCAGCCGAGAGACCCAGTACTTC

j_call: TRBJ2-5
clone_size: .
d_call: .
v_call: TRBV6-1
cdr3_aa: CASRERIGGVAETQYF
cdr3_nt: TGTGCCAGCAGGGAAAGAATAGGGGGGGTGGCGGAGACCCAGTACTTC

j_call: TRBJ1-1
clone_size: .
d_call: .
v_call: TRBV27
cdr3_aa: CASSFLGGTEAFF
cdr3_nt: TGTGCCAGCAGTTTTTTAGGGGGCACTGAAGCTTTCTTT

j_call: TRBJ1-1
clone_size: .
d_call: .
v_call: TRBV4-1
cdr3_aa: CASSQGLAQGLSTEAFF
cdr3_nt: TGCGCCAGCAGCCAAGGCCTGGCCCAGGGGTTAAGTACTGAAGCTTTCTTT

j_call: TRBJ2-1
clone_size: once
d_call: .
v_call: TRBV12-5
cdr3_aa: CASGGRVSSSVDNEQFF
cdr3_nt: TGTGCTAGTGGTGGGCGCGTATCGTCTAGCGTTGACAATGAGCAGTTCTTC

j_call: TRBJ2-5
clone_size: .
d_call: TRBD2
v_call: TRBV7-9
cdr3_aa: CASSPRLGGRTGETQYF
cdr3_nt: TGTGCCAGCAGCCCCCGTTTGGGCGGGAGGACGGGAGAGACCCAGTACTTC

j_call: TRBJ2-5
clone_size: .
d_call: TRBD2
v_call: TRBV7-2
cdr3_aa: CASSLSGGKAETQYF
cdr3_nt: TGTGCCAGCAGCTTAAGCGGGGGGAAGGCCGAGACCCAGTACTTC

j_call: TRBJ1-1
clone_size: few
d_call: .
v_call: TRBV10-2
cdr3_aa: CASSPYLDTEAFF
cdr3_nt: TGCGCCAGCAGTCCCTACCTGGACACTGAAGCTTTCTTT

j_call: TRBJ2-3
clone_size: .
d_call: TRBD2
v_call: TRBV6-5
cdr3_aa: CASSYSGGAGDTQYF
cdr3_nt: TGTGCCAGCAGTTACAGCGGGGGGGCTGGAGATACGCAGTATTTT

j_call: TRBJ1-1
clone_size: .
d_call: TRBD1
v_call: TRBV6-5
cdr3_aa: CASRGQLNTEAFF
cdr3_nt: TGTGCCAGCAGGGGACAGCTGAACACTGAAGCTTTCTTT

j_call: TRBJ2-5
clone_size: .
d_call: .
v_call: TRBV5-1
cdr3_aa: CASSLGSPQLQETQYF
cdr3_nt: TGCGCCAGCAGCTTGGGCTCTCCTCAACTCCAAGAGACCCAGTACTTC

j_call: TRBJ1-2
clone_size: .
d_call: TRBD1
v_call: TRBV6-5
cdr3_aa: CASSKPGQGNYGYTF
cdr3_nt: TGTGCCAGCAGTAAACCGGGACAGGGGAACTATGGCTACACCTTC

j_call: TRBJ1-4
clone_size: .
d_call: .
v_call: TRBV7-9
cdr3_aa: CASSSRSSTNEKLFF
cdr3_nt: TGTGCCAGCAGCTCCCGTTCTTCAACTAATGAAAAACTGTTTTTT

j_call: TRBJ2-3
clone_size: few
d_call: .
v_call: TRBV30
cdr3_aa: CAWKPGVVTDTQYF
cdr3_nt: TGTGCCTGGAAGCCAGGTGTAGTCACAGATACGCAGTATTTT

j_call: TRBJ1-2
clone_size: few
d_call: TRBD1
v_call: TRBV14
cdr3_aa: CASSDRDRGLGGYTF
cdr3_nt: TGTGCCAGCAGCGACCGGGACAGGGGTTTAGGGGGCTACACCTTC

j_call: TRBJ2-1
clone_size: .
d_call: TRBD2
v_call: TRBV5-1
cdr3_aa: CASSPYAGTSGSLEQFF
cdr3_nt: TGCGCCAGCAGCCCCTACGCCGGGACTAGCGGGAGCCTTGAGCAGTTCTTC

j_call: TRBJ2-1
clone_size: .
d_call: TRBD2
v_call: TRBV7-9
cdr3_aa: CASSFAGGSYNEQFF
cdr3_nt: TGTGCCAGCAGCTTTGCGGGAGGTTCCTACAATGAGCAGTTCTTC

j_call: TRBJ1-4
clone_size: .
d_call: .
v_call: TRBV14
cdr3_aa: CASSQDWVGEDFPTNEKLFF
cdr3_nt: TGTGCCAGCAGCCAAGATTGGGTAGGGGAGGACTTCCCAACTAATGAAAAACTGTTTTTT

j_call: TRBJ2-1
clone_size: .
d_call: .
v_call: TRBV11-2
cdr3_aa: CASSFRDSINNEQFF
cdr3_nt: TGTGCCAGCAGCTTCCGGGACTCCATCAACAATGAGCAGTTCTTC